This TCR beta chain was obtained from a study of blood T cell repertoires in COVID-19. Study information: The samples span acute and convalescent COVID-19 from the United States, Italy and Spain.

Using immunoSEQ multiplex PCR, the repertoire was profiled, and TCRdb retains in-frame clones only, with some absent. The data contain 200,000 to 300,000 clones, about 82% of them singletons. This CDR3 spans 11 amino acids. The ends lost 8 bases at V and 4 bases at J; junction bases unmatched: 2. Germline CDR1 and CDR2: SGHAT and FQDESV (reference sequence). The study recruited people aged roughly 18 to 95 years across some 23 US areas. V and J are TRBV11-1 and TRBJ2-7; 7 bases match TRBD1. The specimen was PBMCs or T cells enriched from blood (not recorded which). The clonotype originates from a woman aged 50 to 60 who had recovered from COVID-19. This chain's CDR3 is CASQGVYEQYF. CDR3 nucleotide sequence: TGTGCCAGCCAGGGGGTTTACGAGCAGTACTTC. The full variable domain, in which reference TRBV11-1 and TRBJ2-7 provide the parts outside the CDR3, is EAEVAQSPRYKITEKSQAVAFWCDPISGHATLYWYRQILGQGPELLVQFQDESVVDDSQLPKDRFSAERLKGVDSTLKIQPAELGDSAMYLCASQGVYEQYFGPGTRLTVT.